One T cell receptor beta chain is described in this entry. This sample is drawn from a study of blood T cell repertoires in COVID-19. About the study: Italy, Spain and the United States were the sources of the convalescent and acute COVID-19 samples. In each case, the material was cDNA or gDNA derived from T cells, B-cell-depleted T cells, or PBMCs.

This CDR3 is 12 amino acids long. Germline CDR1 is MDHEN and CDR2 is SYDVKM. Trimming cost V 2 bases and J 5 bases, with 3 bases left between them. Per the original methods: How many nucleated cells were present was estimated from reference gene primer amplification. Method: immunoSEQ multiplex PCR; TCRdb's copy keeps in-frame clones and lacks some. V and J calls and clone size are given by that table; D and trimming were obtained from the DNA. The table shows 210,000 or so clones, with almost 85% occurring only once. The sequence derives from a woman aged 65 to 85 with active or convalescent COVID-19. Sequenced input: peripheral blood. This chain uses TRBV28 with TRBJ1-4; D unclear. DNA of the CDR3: TGTGCCAGCAGTTTAGGCAATGAAAAACTGTTTTTT. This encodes CASSLGNEKLFF.